These T cell receptor beta chains were read from a single sample in a study of blood T cell repertoires in COVID-19. The assay was immunoSEQ multiplex PCR, and TCRdb's table has in-frame clones only and misses some. The sample has under 250,000 clones, approximately 88% seen once. Sequencing input: peripheral blood. The receptors were gathered from a man aged 55 to 70 who had recovered from COVID-19. CDR3s include the opening cysteine and the closing phenylalanine or tryptophan. The D gene is left open where the match is weak. The listing skips clone size in some rows; elsewhere it reads once, few, many or a size class.

CDR3	DNA	size	D	J	V
CASSQERGAYEQYF	TGTGCCAGCAGCCAAGAGCGGGGGGCGTACGAGCAGTACTTC	NA	TRBD2	TRBJ2-7	TRBV3-1/TRBV3-2
CASSDLRGGGTDTQYF	TGTGCCAGCAGTGATCTGCGGGGGGGCGGTACAGATACGCAGTATTTT	NA	TRBD2	TRBJ2-3	TRBV2
CASSVGGLAGNTIYF	TGTGCCAGCAGCGTAGGTGGTTTAGCTGGAAACACCATATATTTT	NA	NA	TRBJ1-3	TRBV9
CASSFTGVGNEKLFF	TGTGCCAGCAGCTTTACAGGGGTGGGGAATGAAAAACTGTTTTTT	NA	TRBD1	TRBJ1-4	TRBV7-8
CASSQALFANRYNEQFF	TGTGCCAGCAGCCAAGCACTTTTTGCCAATCGCTACAATGAGCAGTTCTTC	NA	NA	TRBJ2-1	TRBV3-1/TRBV3-2
CASSQGDGSGANVLTF	TGTGCCAGCAGCCAGGGAGACGGCTCTGGGGCCAACGTCCTGACTTTC	NA	NA	TRBJ2-6	TRBV4-2
CASSLGVTSGRTEQFF	TGTGCCAGCAGCCTGGGGGTGACTAGCGGGAGAACTGAGCAGTTCTTC	few	TRBD2	TRBJ2-1	TRBV11-3
CASSLAGAGGYTF	TGTGCCAGCAGCTTAGCTGGGGCTGGTGGCTACACCTTC	NA	NA	TRBJ1-2	TRBV7-9
CASSLADRSGYEQYF	TGTGCCAGCAGCTTAGCGGACAGGAGTGGGTACGAGCAGTACTTC	once	TRBD1	TRBJ2-7	TRBV7-6
CASSQGGRVAGELFF	TGTGCCAGCAGCCAAGGGGGCAGGGTCGCCGGGGAGCTGTTTTTT	NA	NA	TRBJ2-2	TRBV3-1/TRBV3-2
CASREGGGTYNEQFF	TGTGCCAGCAGGGAAGGCGGGGGGACATACAATGAGCAGTTCTTC	NA	TRBD2	TRBJ2-1	TRBV2
CASSLALVSDTQYF	TGTGCCAGCAGTTTAGCCCTAGTCAGCGATACGCAGTATTTT	NA	NA	TRBJ2-3	TRBV28
CASSFSLSYEQYF	TGTGCCAGCAGTTTTTCACTCTCCTACGAGCAGTACTTC	NA	NA	TRBJ2-7	TRBV28
CASSPNHRGNTEAFF	TGTGCCAGCTCACCCAACCACAGGGGGAATACTGAAGCTTTCTTT	once	TRBD1	TRBJ1-1	TRBV18
CASSTGTTNEKLFF	TGTGCCAGTAGTACCGGGACAACTAATGAAAAACTGTTTTTT	once	NA	TRBJ1-4	TRBV19
CATGVGTGELFF	TGTGCTACGGGGGTAGGGACCGGGGAGCTGTTTTTT	NA	NA	TRBJ2-2	TRBV19
CASSQAPSSGEYNEQFF	TGTGCCAGCAGCCAAGCCCCGAGTAGCGGGGAATACAATGAGCAGTTCTTC	NA	TRBD2	TRBJ2-1	TRBV3-1/TRBV3-2
CASSLYPGQGASTGELFF	TGTGCCAGCAGTTTATACCCCGGACAGGGGGCGAGCACCGGGGAGCTGTTTTTT	NA	TRBD1	TRBJ2-2	TRBV28
CACTQGGYEQYF	TGTGCCTGCACCCAGGGGGGTTACGAGCAGTACTTC	NA	NA	TRBJ2-7	TRBV30
CASSSWDRAGNTIYF	TGTGCCAGCAGCTCCTGGGACAGGGCTGGAAACACCATATATTTT	NA	TRBD1	TRBJ1-3	TRBV7-9
CATREGRYEQYF	TGTGCCACCCGGGAGGGTAGGTACGAGCAGTACTTC	NA	TRBD2	TRBJ2-7	TRBV19
CASSLAGGLRDTQYF	TGTGCCAGCAGCCTAGCGGGGGGGCTCCGGGATACGCAGTATTTT	NA	TRBD2	TRBJ2-3	TRBV7-2
CASSHPPVQGAPIKFF	TGCGCCAGCAGCCACCCCCCAGTACAGGGGGCGCCCATTAAGTTCTTC	NA	TRBD1	TRBJ2-1	TRBV4-1
CASSYGTGPGGYTF	TGTGCCAGCAGTTACGGGACAGGGCCGGGTGGCTACACCTTC	once	TRBD1	TRBJ1-2	TRBV6-6
CSASPGGPTDTQYF	TGCAGTGCTAGTCCCGGGGGGCCGACAGATACGCAGTATTTT	NA	NA	TRBJ2-3	TRBV20-1
CSASPGTPRAEQFF	TGCAGTGCTAGTCCGGGAACTCCTAGGGCGGAGCAGTTCTTC	NA	NA	TRBJ2-1	TRBV20-1
CASISWAGAPQETQYF	TGCGCCAGCATCTCGTGGGCGGGGGCCCCCCAAGAGACCCAGTACTTC	NA	NA	TRBJ2-5	TRBV5-1
CASSQDEAGVSREQYF	TGTGCCAGCAGCCAAGATGAGGCAGGGGTTAGTCGCGAGCAGTACTTC	NA	NA	TRBJ2-7	TRBV3-1/TRBV3-2
CASSPQGSTEAFF	TGTGCCAGCAGCCCCCAGGGGTCCACTGAAGCTTTCTTT	NA	NA	TRBJ1-1	TRBV16
CASSLSLSEAFF	TGTGCCAGCAGCTTAAGTCTCAGTGAAGCTTTCTTT	few	NA	TRBJ1-1	TRBV7-9
CASSTRDRSSGANVLTF	TGTGCCAGTAGTACTCGGGACAGGAGCTCTGGGGCCAACGTCCTGACTTTC	NA	TRBD1	TRBJ2-6	TRBV19
CASSLWRAGNTEAFF	TGTGCCAGCAGCTTATGGCGGGCAGGGAACACTGAAGCTTTCTTT	NA	NA	TRBJ1-1	TRBV7-2
CATSGNRLGEAFF	TGTGCCACCAGCGGAAACAGACTAGGTGAAGCTTTCTTT	NA	NA	TRBJ1-1	TRBV24-1
CASSPGTGSYNEQFF	TGTGCCAGCAGCCCCGGGACAGGTTCCTACAATGAGCAGTTCTTC	NA	TRBD1	TRBJ2-1	TRBV6-4
CASSQALAGGRMYF	TGCGCCAGCAGCCAAGCCCTAGCGGGAGGGCGGATGTACTTC	NA	TRBD2	TRBJ2-7	TRBV5-1
CASSLDRSSGNTIYF	TGCGCCAGCAGCTTGGACAGGAGCTCTGGAAACACCATATATTTT	few	NA	TRBJ1-3	TRBV5-1
CASSQLGQGRKNIQYF	TGTGCCAGCAGTCAACTCGGACAGGGTAGAAAAAACATTCAGTACTTC	once	TRBD1	TRBJ2-4	TRBV27
CASRPGTGNSGNTIYF	TGTGCCAGCCGCCCCGGGACAGGGAATTCCGGAAACACCATATATTTT	NA	TRBD1	TRBJ1-3	TRBV27
CAIRKTGGQTEAFF	TGTGCCATCAGAAAAACGGGGGGTCAAACTGAAGCTTTCTTT	NA	NA	TRBJ1-1	TRBV10-3
CASSLAPYDTQYF	TGTGCCAGCAGCTTAGCCCCGTATGATACGCAGTATTTT	NA	NA	TRBJ2-3	TRBV11-2
CASSPRAGNTEAFF	TGTGCCAGCAGCCCACGGGCGGGAAACACTGAAGCTTTCTTT	NA	NA	TRBJ1-1	TRBV7-2
CASSLQGGPAGAYNEQFF	TGTGCCAGCAGCTTACAGGGGGGTCCCGCCGGTGCCTACAATGAGCAGTTCTTC	few	NA	TRBJ2-1	TRBV7-3
CASSWGTSKRTQYF	TGTGCCAGCAGTTGGGGGACAAGTAAGAGAACCCAGTACTTC	NA	NA	TRBJ2-5	TRBV6-5
CASSLARTSGTIETQYF	TGTGCCAGCAGCTTAGCGCGGACTAGCGGGACCATAGAGACCCAGTACTTC	NA	TRBD2	TRBJ2-5	TRBV7-2
CASSLNPGQQNEKLFF	TGTGCCAGTAGTCTCAATCCGGGACAGCAGAATGAAAAACTGTTTTTT	NA	TRBD1	TRBJ1-4	TRBV19
CASSVRKRDTDYEQYF	TGCGCCAGCAGTGTTAGAAAACGGGACACCGATTACGAGCAGTACTTC	NA	NA	TRBJ2-7	TRBV10-1
CASSTLIPNTEAFF	TGTGCCAGCAGTACCCTAATACCGAACACTGAAGCTTTCTTT	NA	NA	TRBJ1-1	TRBV6-5